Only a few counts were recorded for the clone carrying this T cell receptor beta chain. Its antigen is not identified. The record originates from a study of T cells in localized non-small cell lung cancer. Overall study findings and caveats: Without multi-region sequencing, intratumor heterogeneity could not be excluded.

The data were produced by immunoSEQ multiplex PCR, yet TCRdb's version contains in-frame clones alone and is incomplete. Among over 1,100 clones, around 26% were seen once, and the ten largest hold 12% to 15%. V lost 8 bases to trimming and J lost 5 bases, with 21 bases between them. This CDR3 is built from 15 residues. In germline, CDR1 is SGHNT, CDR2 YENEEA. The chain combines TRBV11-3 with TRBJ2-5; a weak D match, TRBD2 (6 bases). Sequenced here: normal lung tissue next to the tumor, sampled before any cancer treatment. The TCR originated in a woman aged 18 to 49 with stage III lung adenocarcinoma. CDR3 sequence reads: CASGAVGGSGETQYF. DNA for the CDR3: TGTGCCAGCGGGGCGGTCGGGGGATCGGGGGAGACCCAGTACTTC.